Here is one T cell receptor beta chain with its context. This clonotype is termed medium-sized (0.01 to 0.1%). Its antigen is still unknown. No much larger clone exists at a distance of one base, and base qualities are not known. TCRbeta-specific cDNA was reverse-transcribed from roughly 500 ng total RNA using a constant-region primer and ProtoScript II reverse transcriptase. The TCRbeta libraries were prepared through three rounds of nested multiplex PCR following a slightly modified ARM-PCR procedure. Each of the first two PCR rounds ran for approximately 10 cycles using multiplex TRBV1-TRBV30 forward primers together with a Cbeta reverse primer. Sample barcodes and Illumina adapters were added in a final 25-cycle PCR with Deep VentR polymerase. Before sequencing, amplicons between 200 and 500 bp were purified from gel using a QIAquick gel extraction kit. An Illumina HiSeq 2500 was used to sequence the TCRbeta amplicons with 250-bp paired-end reads. The authors' pipeline ran thus. To recover full CDR3 sequences, reads were quality-trimmed using Trimmomatic v0.33 and paired reads were then merged using FLASH v1.2.11. V, D and J germline segments were assigned to the rearranged TCRbeta sequences using MiGEC v1.2.1b. VDJtools v1.0.0 computed clonotype statistics and Shannon-Wiener diversity indices. To reduce sampling bias, subsequent analyses other than the diversity analysis used only the 250 most abundant clonotypes in each sample. TCRdb handled the public reads itself, with Q25 trimming in fastp and clone calling in MiXCR, and kept productive beta chains. Each record represents a unique CDR3 protein, reported with the most common genes and DNA among its rows. In this record, the V and J calls reflect TCRdb's handling and not the investigators' own analysis. The table for this sample lists approximately 99,000 distinct CDR3 sequences; approximately 68% of them were counted only once. Clones ranked in the top ten supply over 9.5% of the sample.

This entry comes from a study of tumor-infiltrating lymphocytes in primary liver carcinoma (dated by TCRdb to 2016 to 2017). About the investigation overall: Of the five patients (three men and two women, aged 30 to 69 years), four had hepatocellular carcinoma and one had combined HCC and intrahepatic cholangiocarcinoma. The five patients had tumors staged T1-T3 N0M0, with maximum diameters ranging from roughly 4.2 to 11 cm. Each sample produced about 3.5 to 8 million productive TCRbeta reads, and read depth showed no significant difference between tissue types. For each liver tumor, the study sampled five regions along with adjacent normal tissue and blood, and applied TCRbeta repertoire sequencing, expression microarrays and whole-exome sequencing. A total of about 35 specimens from 5 patients, comprising around 25 tumor regions, 5 adjacent noncancerous liver tissues and 5 peripheral blood samples, were covered by TCRbeta repertoire sequencing. To link TCRbeta repertoire diversity with the local molecular phenotype, the approximately 27 tumor region samples were profiled using Agilent mRNA microarrays. Reproducibility between technical replicate repertoires was high, with correlation coefficients above 0.95 and mean shared-clone rates roughly 0.87.

In the germline V gene, CDR1 corresponds to MNHEY and CDR2 to SVGAGI. The CDR3 goes from the cysteine to the phenylalanine over 14 residues. Here the CDR3 DNA is all that survives: 42 bases in frame from base 1. Trimming accounts for 2 bases at V and 7 bases at J, while the number of junction bases matched to no gene is 3. Total RNA and DNA were co-extracted without cell sorting from roughly 20-30 mg of bulk tissue using the AllPrep DNA/RNA mini kit. Surgical resection was performed in China between November 2015 and 2016 on four or five patients with histopathologically diagnosed primary liver carcinoma. At the time of sampling, the patients were treatment-naive and had chronic HBV infection. Five spatially separated regions were sampled from each tumor: the superior, inferior, left-lateral and right-lateral poles, plus the tumor centre. More than 75% viable tumor cells were found by histology in every tumor sample. Pieces of fresh tumor and adjacent tissue were cut in half, with one half kept in RNAlater at -80 degrees C and the other half sent for histology.

Points the paper makes about the study in general: Just about 7.5-25% of top clones turned up in all five regions of a tumor, which suggests spatial heterogeneity among tumor-infiltrating T cells. Consistent with antigen-driven expansion, pairs of tumor regions showed higher repertoire overlap (mean around 36%) than either tumor-adjacent pairs (approximately 17%) or tumor-blood pairs (around 14%). With just a few patients in the study, the authors point out that the findings should be validated in a larger study. Because the samples were bulk and unsorted, CD4+ and CD8+ T cell repertoires could not be compared. The top 250 clones made up a significantly larger repertoire fraction in tumors than in blood (p = 0.039). Because sequencing covered only the TCR beta chain and unpaired alpha chains were not captured, true repertoire diversity is likely underestimated.

The chain joins TRBV6-5 to TRBJ2-1, and TRBD2 matches 9 of the central bases. The TCR comes from a woman aged 55 to 70 with primary liver carcinoma and hepatitis B virus infection. The sample comprised liver tumor tissue from sampling region 5. Read against the paper, the sample's cell subset or site label means: tumor region T5, tumor centre. The CDR3 here reads CASSYGREGNEQFF. The DNA reads TGTGCCAGCAGTTACGGGCGGGAGGGGAATGAGCAGTTCTTC.